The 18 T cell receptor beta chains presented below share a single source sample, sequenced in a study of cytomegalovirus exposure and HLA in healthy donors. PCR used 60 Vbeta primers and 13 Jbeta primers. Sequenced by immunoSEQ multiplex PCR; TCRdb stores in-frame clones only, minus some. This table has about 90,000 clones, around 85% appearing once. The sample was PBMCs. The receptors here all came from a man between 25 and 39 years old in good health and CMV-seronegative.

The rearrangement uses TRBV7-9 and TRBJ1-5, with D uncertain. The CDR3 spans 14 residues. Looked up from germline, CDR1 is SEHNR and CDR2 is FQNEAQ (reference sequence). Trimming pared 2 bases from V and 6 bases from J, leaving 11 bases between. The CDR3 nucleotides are TGTGCCAGCAGCTTACCTGGGCCCTTTCAGCCCCAGCATTTT. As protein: CASSLPGPFQPQHF.

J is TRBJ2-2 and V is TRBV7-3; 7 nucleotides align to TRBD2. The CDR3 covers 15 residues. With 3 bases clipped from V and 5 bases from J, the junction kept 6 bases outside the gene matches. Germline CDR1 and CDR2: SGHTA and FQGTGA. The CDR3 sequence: CASSLTSLGTGELFF. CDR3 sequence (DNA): TGTGCCAGCAGCTTGACTAGCTTGGGTACCGGGGAGCTGTTTTTT.

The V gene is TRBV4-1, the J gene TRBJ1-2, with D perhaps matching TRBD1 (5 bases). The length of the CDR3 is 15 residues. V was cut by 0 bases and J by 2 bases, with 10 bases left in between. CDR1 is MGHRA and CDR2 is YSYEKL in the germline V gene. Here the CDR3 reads CASSQDSGGNYGYTF. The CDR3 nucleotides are TGCGCCAGCAGCCAAGATAGCGGGGGAAACTATGGCTACACCTTC.

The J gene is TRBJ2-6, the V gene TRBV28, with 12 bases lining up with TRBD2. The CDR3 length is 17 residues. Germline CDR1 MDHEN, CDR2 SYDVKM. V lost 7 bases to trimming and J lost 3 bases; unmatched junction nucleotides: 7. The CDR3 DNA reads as TGTGCCAGCATGAGTCTAGCGGGGGGGCTTGGGGCCAACGTCCTGACTTTC. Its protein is CASMSLAGGLGANVLTF.

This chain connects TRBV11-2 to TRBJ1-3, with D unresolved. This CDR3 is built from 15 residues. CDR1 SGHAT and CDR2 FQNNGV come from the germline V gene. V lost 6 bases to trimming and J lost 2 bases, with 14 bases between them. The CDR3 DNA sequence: TGTGCCAGCAGTTATACTTTGCCCCCTGGAAACACCATATATTTT. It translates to CASSYTLPPGNTIYF.

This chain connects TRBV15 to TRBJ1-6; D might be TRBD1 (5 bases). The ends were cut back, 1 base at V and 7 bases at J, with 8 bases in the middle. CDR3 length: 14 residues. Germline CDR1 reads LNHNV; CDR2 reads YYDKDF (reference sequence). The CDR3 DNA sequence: TGTGCCACCAGCAGAGTAAAGGGGAATTCACCCCTCCACTTT. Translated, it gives CATSRVKGNSPLHF.

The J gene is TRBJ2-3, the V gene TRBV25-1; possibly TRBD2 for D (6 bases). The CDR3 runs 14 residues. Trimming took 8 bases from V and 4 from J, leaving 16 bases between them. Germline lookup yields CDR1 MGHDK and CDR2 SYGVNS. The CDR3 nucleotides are TGTGCCAGCCGGGGGAGGACTGACGCAGATACGCAGTATTTT. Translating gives CASRGRTDADTQYF.

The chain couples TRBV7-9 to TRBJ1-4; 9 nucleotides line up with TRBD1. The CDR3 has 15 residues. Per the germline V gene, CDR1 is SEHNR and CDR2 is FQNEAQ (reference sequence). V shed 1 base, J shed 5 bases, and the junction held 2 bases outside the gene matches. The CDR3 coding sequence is TGTGCCAGCAGCTTAGGGGACAGGGAAAATGAAAAACTGTTTTTT. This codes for CASSLGDRENEKLFF. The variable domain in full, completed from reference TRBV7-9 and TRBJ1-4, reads DTGVSQNPRHKITKRGQNVTFRCDPISEHNRLYWYRQTLGQGPEFLTYFQNEAQLEKSRLLSDRFSAERPKGSFSTLEIQRTEQGDSAMYLCASSLGDRENEKLFFGSGTQLSVL.

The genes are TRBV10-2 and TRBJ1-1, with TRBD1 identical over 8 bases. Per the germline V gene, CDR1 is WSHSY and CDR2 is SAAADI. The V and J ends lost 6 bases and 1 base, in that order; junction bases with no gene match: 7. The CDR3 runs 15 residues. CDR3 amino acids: CASSQGAVGNTEAFF. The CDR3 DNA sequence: TGCGCCAGCAGCCAGGGGGCTGTGGGGAACACTGAAGCTTTCTTT.

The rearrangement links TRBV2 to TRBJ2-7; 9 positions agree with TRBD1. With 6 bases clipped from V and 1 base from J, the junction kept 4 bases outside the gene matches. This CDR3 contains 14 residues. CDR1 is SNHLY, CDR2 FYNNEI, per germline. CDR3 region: CASRDRGPSYEQYF. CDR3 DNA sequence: TGTGCCAGCAGGGACAGGGGCCCTTCCTACGAGCAGTACTTC.

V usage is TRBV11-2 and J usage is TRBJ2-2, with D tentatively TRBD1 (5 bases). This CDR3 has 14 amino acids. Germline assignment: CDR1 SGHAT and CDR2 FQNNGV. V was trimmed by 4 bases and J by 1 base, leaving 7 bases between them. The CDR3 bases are TGTGCCAGCAGCTCTCAGGGGAACACCGGGGAGCTGTTTTTT. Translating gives CASSSQGNTGELFF.

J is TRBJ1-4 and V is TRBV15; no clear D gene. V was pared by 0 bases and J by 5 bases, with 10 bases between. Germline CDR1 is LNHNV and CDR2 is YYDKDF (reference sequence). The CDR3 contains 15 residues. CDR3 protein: CATSRDYAGNEKLFF. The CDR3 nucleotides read TGTGCCACCAGCAGAGATTATGCGGGAAATGAAAAACTGTTTTTT.

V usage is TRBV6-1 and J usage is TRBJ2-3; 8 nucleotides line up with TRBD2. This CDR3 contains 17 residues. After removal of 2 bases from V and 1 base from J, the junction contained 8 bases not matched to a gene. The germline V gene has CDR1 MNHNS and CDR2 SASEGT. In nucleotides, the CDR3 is TGTGCCAGCAGTGAAAACAATCTTAGCGGGGGCACAGATACGCAGTATTTT. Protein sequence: CASSENNLSGGTDTQYF.

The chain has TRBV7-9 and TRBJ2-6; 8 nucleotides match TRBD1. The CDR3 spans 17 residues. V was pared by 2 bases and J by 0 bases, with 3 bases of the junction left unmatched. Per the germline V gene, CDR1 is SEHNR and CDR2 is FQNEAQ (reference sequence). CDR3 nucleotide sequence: TGTGCCAGCAGCTTAAGGACAGGGAACTCTGGGGCCAACGTCCTGACTTTC. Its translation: CASSLRTGNSGANVLTF. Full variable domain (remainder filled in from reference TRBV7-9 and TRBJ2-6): DTGVSQNPRHKITKRGQNVTFRCDPISEHNRLYWYRQTLGQGPEFLTYFQNEAQLEKSRLLSDRFSAERPKGSFSTLEIQRTEQGDSAMYLCASSLRTGNSGANVLTFGAGSRLTVL.

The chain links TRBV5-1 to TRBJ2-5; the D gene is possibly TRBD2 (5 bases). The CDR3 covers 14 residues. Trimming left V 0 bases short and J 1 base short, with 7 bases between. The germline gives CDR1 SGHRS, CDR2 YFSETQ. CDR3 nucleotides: TGCGCCAGCAGCTTGGGCAGCGGCCAAGAGACCCAGTACTTC. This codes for CASSLGSGQETQYF.

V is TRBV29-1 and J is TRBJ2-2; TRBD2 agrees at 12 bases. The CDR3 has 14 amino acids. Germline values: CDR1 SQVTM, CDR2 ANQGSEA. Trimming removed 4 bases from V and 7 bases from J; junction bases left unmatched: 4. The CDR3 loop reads CSVASGGAIGELFF. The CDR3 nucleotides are TGCAGCGTTGCTAGCGGGGGGGCCATCGGGGAGCTGTTTTTT.

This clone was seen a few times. The DNA of the CDR3 is TGCGCCAGCAGCCAGGGGGCCGAGGGTACTGAAGCTTTCTTT. Translated: CASSQGAEGTEAFF. V is TRBV5-1 and J is TRBJ1-1, with 8 bases that match TRBD1. V was pared by 4 bases and J by 5 bases, with 7 bases of the junction left unmatched. The CDR3 runs to 14 residues. CDR1 and CDR2 from the germline V gene are SGHRS and YFSETQ.

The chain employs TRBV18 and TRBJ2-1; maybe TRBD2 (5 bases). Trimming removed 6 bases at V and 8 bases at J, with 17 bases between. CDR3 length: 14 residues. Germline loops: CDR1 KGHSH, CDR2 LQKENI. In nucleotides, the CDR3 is TGTGCCAGCTCCCCAGGACTGAAAGGGCATGAGCAGTTCTTC. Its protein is CASSPGLKGHEQFF. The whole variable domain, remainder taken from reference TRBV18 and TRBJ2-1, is NAGVMQNPRHLVRRRGQEARLRCSPMKGHSHVYWYRQLPEEGLKFMVYLQKENIIDESGMPKERFSAEFPKEGPSILRIQQVVRGDSAAYFCASSPGLKGHEQFFGPGTRLTVL.